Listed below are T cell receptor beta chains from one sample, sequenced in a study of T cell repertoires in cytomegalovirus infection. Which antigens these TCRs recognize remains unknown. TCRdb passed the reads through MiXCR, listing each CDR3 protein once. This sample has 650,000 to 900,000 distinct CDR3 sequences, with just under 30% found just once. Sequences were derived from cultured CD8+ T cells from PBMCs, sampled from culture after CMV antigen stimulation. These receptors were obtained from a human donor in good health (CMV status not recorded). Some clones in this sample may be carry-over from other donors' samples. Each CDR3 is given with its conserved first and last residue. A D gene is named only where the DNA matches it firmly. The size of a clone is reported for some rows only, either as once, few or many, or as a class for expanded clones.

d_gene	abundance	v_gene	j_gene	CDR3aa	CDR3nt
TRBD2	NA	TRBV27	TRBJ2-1	CASRSAPGGGARNEQFF	TGTGCCAGCAGATCCGCACCTGGCGGGGGGGCCCGGAATGAGCAGTTCTTC
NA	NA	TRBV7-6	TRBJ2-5	CASSLQAAQETQYF	TGTGCCAGCAGCTTACAAGCGGCGCAAGAGACCCAGTACTTC
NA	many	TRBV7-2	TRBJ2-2	CASSTRGAGTGELFF	TGTGCCAGCAGCACCAGGGGGGCGGGCACCGGGGAGCTGTTTTTT
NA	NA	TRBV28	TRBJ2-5	CASSLAVKETQYF	TGTGCCAGCAGTTTGGCGGTGAAAGAGACCCAGTACTTC
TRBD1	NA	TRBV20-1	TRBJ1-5	CSARAGGYGNQPQHF	TGCAGTGCTAGGGCAGGGGGGTATGGCAATCAGCCCCAGCATTTT
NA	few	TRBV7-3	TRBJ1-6	CASSLTFRGSPLHF	TGTGCCAGCAGCTTAACGTTTAGGGGATCACCCCTCCACTTT
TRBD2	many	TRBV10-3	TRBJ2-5	CAISESLAVQETQYF	TGTGCCATCAGTGAGTCGCTAGCGGTCCAAGAGACCCAGTACTTC
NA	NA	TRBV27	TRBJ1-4	CASKDRRANEKLFF	TGTGCCAGCAAGGACCGACGGGCTAATGAAAAACTGTTTTTT
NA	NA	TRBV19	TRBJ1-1	CASRTDLNTEAFF	TGTGCCAGTAGAACGGATCTGAACACTGAAGCTTTCTTT
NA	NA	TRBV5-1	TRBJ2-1	CASSSSGPRPYNEQFF	TGCGCCAGCAGCAGTTCGGGACCGAGACCATACAATGAGCAGTTCTTC
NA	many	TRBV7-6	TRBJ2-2	CASSQILSVELNTGELFF	TGTGCCAGCAGCCAGATTTTATCGGTTGAACTGAACACCGGGGAGCTGTTTTTT
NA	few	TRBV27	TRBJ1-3	CASSPPWIGNTIYF	TGTGCCAGCAGCCCCCCCTGGATAGGAAACACCATATATTTT
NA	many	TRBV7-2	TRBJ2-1	CASWGGADEQFF	TGTGCCTCTTGGGGGGGGGCCGATGAGCAGTTCTTC
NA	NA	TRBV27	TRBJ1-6	CASSPGDIIHNSPLHF	TGTGCCAGCAGCCCCGGCGACATCATCCATAATTCACCCCTCCACTTT
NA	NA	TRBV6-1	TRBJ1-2	CASSEWIFSTNYGYTF	TGTGCCAGCAGTGAATGGATATTCTCCACTAACTATGGCTACACCTTC
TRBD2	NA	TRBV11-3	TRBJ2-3	CASSLEYGGAEEDTQYF	TGTGCCAGCAGCTTGGAGTACGGGGGGGCCGAGGAAGATACGCAGTATTTT
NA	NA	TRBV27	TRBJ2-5	CASSGPGTEETQYF	TGTGCCAGCAGTGGCCCGGGGACTGAAGAGACCCAGTACTTC
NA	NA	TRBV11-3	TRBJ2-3	CASSPDLLSDTQYF	TGTGCCAGCAGCCCGGACTTGCTCTCAGATACGCAGTATTTT
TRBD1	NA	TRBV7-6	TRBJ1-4	CASSLAESGQGATNEKLFF	TGTGCCAGCAGCTTAGCTGAATCGGGACAGGGTGCAACTAATGAAAAACTGTTTTTT
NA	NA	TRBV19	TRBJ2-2	CASSMVVSGELFF	TGTGCCAGTAGTATGGTCGTAAGCGGGGAGCTGTTTTTT
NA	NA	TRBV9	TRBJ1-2	CASSVGNSNYGYTF	TGTGCCAGCAGCGTAGGCAACAGCAACTATGGCTACACCTTC
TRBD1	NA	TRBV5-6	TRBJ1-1	CASSSGQGAAEAFF	TGTGCCAGCAGCTCGGGACAGGGGGCCGCTGAAGCTTTCTTT
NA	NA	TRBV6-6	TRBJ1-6	CASSGRGLGDNSPLHF	TGTGCCAGCAGTGGACGGGGACTGGGAGATAATTCACCCCTCCACTTT
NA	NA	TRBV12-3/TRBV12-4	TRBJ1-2	CASRELGSDGYTF	TGTGCCAGCAGAGAGTTGGGTAGTGATGGCTACACCTTC
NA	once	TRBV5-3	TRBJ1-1	CASSLKRERMNTEAFF	TGTGCCAGCAGCTTGAAACGGGAACGCATGAACACTGAAGCTTTCTTT
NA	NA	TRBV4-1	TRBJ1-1	CASSQGYRLNTEAFF	TGTGCCAGCAGCCAAGGTTACAGGTTGAACACTGAAGCTTTCTTT
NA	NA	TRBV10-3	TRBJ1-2	CAISESMDTQGYTF	TGTGCCATCAGTGAGTCGATGGACACTCAGGGCTACACCTTC